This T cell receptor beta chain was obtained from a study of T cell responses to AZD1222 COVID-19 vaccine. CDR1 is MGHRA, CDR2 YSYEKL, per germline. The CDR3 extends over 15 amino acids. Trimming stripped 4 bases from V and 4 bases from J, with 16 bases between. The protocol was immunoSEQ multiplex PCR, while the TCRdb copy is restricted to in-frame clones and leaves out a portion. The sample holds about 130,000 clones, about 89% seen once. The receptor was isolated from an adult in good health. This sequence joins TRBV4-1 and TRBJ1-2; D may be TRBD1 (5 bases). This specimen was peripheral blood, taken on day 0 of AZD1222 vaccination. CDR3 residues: CASSPGGGVTYGYTF. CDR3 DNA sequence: TGCGCCAGCAGCCCGGGGGGAGGGGTAACCTATGGCTACACCTTC.